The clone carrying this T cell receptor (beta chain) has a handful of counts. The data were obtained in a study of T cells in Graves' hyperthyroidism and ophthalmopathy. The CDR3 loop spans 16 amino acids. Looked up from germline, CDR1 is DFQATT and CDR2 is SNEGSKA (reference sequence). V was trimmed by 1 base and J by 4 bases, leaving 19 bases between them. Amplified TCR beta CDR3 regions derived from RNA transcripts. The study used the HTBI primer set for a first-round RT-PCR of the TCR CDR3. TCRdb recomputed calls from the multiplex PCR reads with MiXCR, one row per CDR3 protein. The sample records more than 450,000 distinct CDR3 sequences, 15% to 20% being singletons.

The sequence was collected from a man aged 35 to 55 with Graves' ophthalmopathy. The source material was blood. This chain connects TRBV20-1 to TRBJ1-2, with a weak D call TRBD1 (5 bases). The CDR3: CSARALHSSGPYGYTF. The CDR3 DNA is TGCAGTGCTAGAGCCCTACATTCGTCAGGGCCCTATGGCTACACCTTC.